The 6 T cell receptor beta chains presented below share a single source sample, sequenced in a study of CD8+CD57+ T cells in acquired aplastic anemia. Individuals selected for sequencing had exhibited CD8+CD57+ cell expansion on flow cytometry. Both TCR beta VDJ combination and CDR3 sequence profiling were carried out. Genomic DNA was the template for this profiling. MiXCR, run by TCRdb on the reads, gives a single entry per CDR3 protein. The table records 250,000 or so distinct CDR3 sequences, more than 40% of them present only once. Material for sequencing was sorted CD4+, CD8+, or CD8+CD57+ T cells (not recorded which) from PBMCs. The receptor set was obtained from a human donor with aplastic anemia.

This clonotype was seen at least ten times. The chain uses TRBV30 and TRBJ2-7; possible D gene TRBD2, 6 bases. This CDR3 is built from 13 residues. Germline V gene lookup returns CDR1 GTSNPN and CDR2 SVGIG (reference sequence). V lost 0 bases and J lost 5, with 11 bases in between. In DNA form, the CDR3 reads TGTGCCTGGAGTGTACATGGGGGGAACGAGCAGTACTTC. Its translation: CAWSVHGGNEQYF.

To note about this clonotype: The missing conserved phenylalanine or tryptophan at the end of this CDR3 makes a read error likely. The rearrangement uses TRBV20-1 and TRBJ2-1; D possibly corresponds to TRBD2 (7 bases). Germline V lookup: CDR1 DFQATT, CDR2 SNEGSKA (reference sequence). V lost 1 base to trimming and J lost 6 bases, with 13 bases between them. This CDR3 contains 14 residues. CDR3 sequence reads: CSARVQAGANEQFL. The CDR3 DNA follows: TGCAGTGCTAGAGTTCAGGCGGGGGCCAATGAGCAGTTCCTC.

In this sample, this clonotype turned up many times. V gene TRBV12-5 combines with J gene TRBJ1-2, with D tentatively TRBD1 (5 bases). The CDR3 totals 15 residues. The germline V gene encodes CDR1 LGHNT and CDR2 FRNRAP. The V and J ends lost 4 bases and 2 bases respectively, with 14 bases between them. The CDR3 DNA reads as TGTGCTAGTGGTTCGGGACCTAAGGCGAACTATGGCTACACCTTC. Translated: CASGSGPKANYGYTF.

CDR3 in amino acids: CSARKGGNSPLHF. Here the CDR3 DNA reads TGCAGTGCTAGGAAAGGGGGCAATTCACCCCTCCACTTT. The chain is built from TRBV20-1 and TRBJ1-6; 7 bases map to TRBD1. V lost 3 bases and J lost 7; bases outside the gene matches: 3. Germline V gene sequence: CDR1 DFQATT, CDR2 SNEGSKA (reference sequence). This CDR3 has 13 residues.

This clonotype has a handful of counts. The CDR3 sequence is CSARVAGLEVREQFF. CDR3 DNA: TGCAGTGCTAGAGTGGCGGGACTAGAGGTTAGGGAGCAGTTCTTC. The gene calls are TRBV20-1 and TRBJ2-1; 8 bases match TRBD2. The CDR3 totals 15 residues. Germline CDR1 DFQATT, CDR2 SNEGSKA (reference sequence). Germline trimming cut 1 base from V and 10 bases from J; bases unmatched to any gene: 12.

The chain combines TRBV2 with TRBJ2-3, with a weak D call TRBD2 (6 bases). With 6 bases removed from V and 8 bases from J, the gap between germline ends came to 9 bases. The germline V gene has CDR1 SNHLY and CDR2 FYNNEI. The CDR3 extends over 11 amino acids. The CDR3 DNA reads TGTGCCAGCAGGTCGACTAGTACGCAGTATTTT. It translates to CASRSTSTQYF. The variable domain in full, with the rest retrieved from reference TRBV2 and TRBJ2-3, is EPEVTQTPSHQVTQMGQEVILRCVPISNHLYFYWYRQILGQKVEFLVSFYNNEISEKSEIFDDQFSVERPDGSNFTLKIRSTKLEDSAMYFCASRSTSTQYFGPGTRLTVL.